This T cell receptor beta chain came from a study of neurological immune-mediated disorders. Findings and caveats of the study: Multiple sclerosis was found to have the least TCR clonal expansion, below healthy controls, and HTLV-1-associated myelopathy the most. When grouped phylogenetically, the repertoires of 18 of the 34 multiple sclerosis patients fell together in one related-CDR3 cluster, which is a possible signature.

V was clipped by 0 bases and J by 6 bases, with 14 bases between them. Germline CDR1 is PRHDT and CDR2 is FYEKMQ (reference sequence). CDR3 size: 15 residues. Via MiXCR, TCRdb re-called the 5' RACE reads, giving one row per CDR3 protein. The repertoire includes tens of thousands of distinct CDR3 sequences, 3.5% to 5% of them detected once, and 2.6% sits in the top ten. At least ten counts were recorded for this clonotype. No antigen is known for it. This chain links TRBV13 with TRBJ1-2; D perhaps matches TRBD1 (6 bases). Sequenced input: PBMCs. This TCR was sampled from a man aged 50 to 60 with multiple sclerosis. The CDR3 here is CASSLGPGAGDGYTF. Here the CDR3 DNA reads TGTGCCAGCAGCTTAGGTCCGGGGGCCGGGGATGGCTACACCTTC.